Shown below are 9 T cell receptor beta chains from a single sample sequenced in a study of cytomegalovirus exposure and HLA in healthy donors. The PCR made use of 60 Vbeta and 13 Jbeta primers. Data came from immunoSEQ multiplex PCR; TCRdb stores just in-frame clones and leaves some out. The data contain about 89,000 clones, around 85% of them singletons. Material for sequencing was PBMCs. Receptors originate from a man aged 25-40 years in good health and CMV-seronegative.

The J gene is TRBJ1-6, the V gene TRBV27, with D possibly matching TRBD1 (6 bases). The CDR3 has 21 residues. Germline V lookup: CDR1 MNHEY, CDR2 SMNVEV (reference sequence). Trimming took 0 bases from V and 6 from J, leaving 27 bases between them. CDR3 bases: TGTGCCAGCAGTTTATCCAATAACCCGCCGGGGGGCTTTGGGTCTAATTCACCCCTCCACTTT. Amino acids: CASSLSNNPPGGFGSNSPLHF.

This clone was counted between two and nine times. This rearrangement joins TRBV19 to TRBJ1-4; 8 bases match TRBD1. V shed 8 bases, J shed 7 bases, and the junction held 12 bases outside the gene matches. Germline-derived CDR1 and CDR2 are LNHDA and SQIVND (reference sequence). This CDR3 region has 15 residues. The CDR3 region has the DNA TGTGCCAGTTCAGACTCAGGGGGCCTAATTGAAAAACTGTTTTTT. This gives the protein CASSDSGGLIEKLFF.

In DNA form, the CDR3 reads TGTGCCAGTAGTACGACAGGGGGGAGTGAAAAACTGTTTTTT. Residues: CASSTTGGSEKLFF. The rearrangement links TRBV19 to TRBJ1-4; 9 bases agree with TRBD1. With 4 bases clipped from V and 7 bases from J, the junction kept 4 bases outside the gene matches. The CDR3 covers 14 residues. The V gene's germline CDR1 is LNHDA and CDR2 SQIVND (reference sequence). Together with reference TRBV19 and TRBJ1-4, the CDR3 gives the full variable domain: DGGITQSPKYLFRKEGQNVTLSCEQNLNHDAMYWYRQDPGQGLRLIYYSQIVNDFQKGDIAEGYSVSREKKESFPLTVTSAQKNPTAFYLCASSTTGGSEKLFFGSGTQLSVL.

The chain joins TRBV14 to TRBJ2-7, with a tentative D call TRBD2 (5 bases). The CDR3 covers 14 residues. Trimming took off 4 bases at V and 4 bases at J, with 14 bases between the two ends. Germline CDR1 reads SGHDN; CDR2 reads FVKESK. The CDR3 spells CASSPTIRGYEQYF. The CDR3 DNA sequence: TGTGCCAGCAGCCCGACCATACGGGGATACGAGCAGTACTTC.

The rearrangement uses TRBV14 and TRBJ1-4; TRBD1 matches at 8 bases. Germline-derived CDR1 and CDR2 are SGHDN and FVKESK. V lost 3 bases, J lost 5 bases, and 8 bases stayed unmatched. The CDR3 is 16 residues long. CDR3 DNA sequence: TGTGCCAGCAGCCATCTACCCGGGACAGGCAATGAAAAACTGTTTTTT. This encodes CASSHLPGTGNEKLFF. Looking up the rest from reference TRBV14 and TRBJ1-4 gives the full variable domain: EAGVTQFPSHSVIEKGQTVTLRCDPISGHDNLYWYRRVMGKEIKFLLHFVKESKQDESGMPNNRFLAERTGGTYSTLKVQPAELEDSGVYFCASSHLPGTGNEKLFFGSGTQLSVL.

V and J are TRBV2 and TRBJ2-1, with D perhaps TRBD2 (7 bases). Trimming stripped 5 bases from V and 6 bases from J, with 11 bases between. The CDR3 has 13 amino acids. In germline, CDR1 is SNHLY, CDR2 FYNNEI. In nucleotides, the CDR3 is TGTGCCAGCAGTCCCCGGGGGGCCAATGAGCAGTTCTTC. Translation gives CASSPRGANEQFF.

This clone was seen a few times. The rearrangement joins TRBV7-2 to TRBJ2-5; 11 bases match TRBD2. CDR1 is SGHTA, CDR2 FQGNSA, per germline. The CDR3 spans 18 residues. The V and J ends lost 1 base and 0 bases, in that order; junction bases with no gene match: 7. Here the CDR3 DNA reads TGTGCCAGCAGCTTAGGGGACCGACTAGCGGGGTACCAAGAGACCCAGTACTTC. It yields the protein CASSLGDRLAGYQETQYF.

The chain is built from TRBV9 and TRBJ2-5; a weak D match, TRBD1 (6 bases). Per the germline V gene, CDR1 is SGDLS and CDR2 is YYNGEE. This CDR3 has 16 residues. The germline V and J ends were trimmed by 0 bases and 5 bases, with 17 bases remaining between them. Written as DNA, the CDR3 is TGTGCCAGCAGCGTAGATTGGGCAGGGGTGGTGGAGACCCAGTACTTC. Amino acids: CASSVDWAGVVETQYF.

V and J are TRBV11-3 and TRBJ2-2; the D is unclear. The germline V gene has CDR1 SGHNT and CDR2 YENEEA. The V gene lost 1 base and the J gene lost 3 bases, with 3 bases spanning the gap. The CDR3 is made up of 13 amino acids. The CDR3 is CASSLADTGELFF. The CDR3 DNA sequence: TGTGCCAGCAGCTTAGCCGACACCGGGGAGCTGTTTTTT.